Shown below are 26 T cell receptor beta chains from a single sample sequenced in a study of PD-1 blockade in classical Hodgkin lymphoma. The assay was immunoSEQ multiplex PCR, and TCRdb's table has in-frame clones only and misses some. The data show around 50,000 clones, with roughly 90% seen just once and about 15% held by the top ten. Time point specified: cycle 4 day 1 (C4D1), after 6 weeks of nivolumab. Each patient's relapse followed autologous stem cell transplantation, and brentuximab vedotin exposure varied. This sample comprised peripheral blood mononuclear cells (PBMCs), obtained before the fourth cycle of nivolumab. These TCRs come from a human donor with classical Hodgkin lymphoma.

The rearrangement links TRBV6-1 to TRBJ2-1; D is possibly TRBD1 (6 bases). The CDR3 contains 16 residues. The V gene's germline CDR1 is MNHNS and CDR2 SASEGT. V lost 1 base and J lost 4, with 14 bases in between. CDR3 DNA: TGTGCCAGCAGTGAAGGTTTCAGGGGCGCTTACAATGAGCAGTTCTTC. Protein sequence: CASSEGFRGAYNEQFF.

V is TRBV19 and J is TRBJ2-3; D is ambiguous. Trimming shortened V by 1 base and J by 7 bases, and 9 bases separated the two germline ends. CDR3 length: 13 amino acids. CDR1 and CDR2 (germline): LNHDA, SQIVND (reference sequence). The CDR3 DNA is TGTGCCAGTAGTATAGGGACCGGATATACGCAGTATTTT. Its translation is CASSIGTGYTQYF.

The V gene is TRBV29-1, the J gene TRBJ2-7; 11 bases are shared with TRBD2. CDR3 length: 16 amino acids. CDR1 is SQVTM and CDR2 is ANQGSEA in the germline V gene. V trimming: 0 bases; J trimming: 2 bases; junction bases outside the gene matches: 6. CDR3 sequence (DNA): TGCAGCGTTGAAGATGTGACTAGCGGGACCCCCTACGAGCAGTACTTC. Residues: CSVEDVTSGTPYEQYF.

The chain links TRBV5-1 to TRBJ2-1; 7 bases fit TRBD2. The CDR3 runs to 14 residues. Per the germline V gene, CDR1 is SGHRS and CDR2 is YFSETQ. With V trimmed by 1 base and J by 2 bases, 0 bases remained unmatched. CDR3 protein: CASSLRGAYNEQFF. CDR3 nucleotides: TGCGCCAGCAGCTTGCGGGGGGCCTACAATGAGCAGTTCTTC.

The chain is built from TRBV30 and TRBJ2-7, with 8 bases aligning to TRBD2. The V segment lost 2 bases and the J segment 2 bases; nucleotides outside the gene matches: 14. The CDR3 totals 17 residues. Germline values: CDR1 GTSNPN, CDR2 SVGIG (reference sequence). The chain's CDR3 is CAWSSRSGGTPAYEQYF. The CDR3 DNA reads TGTGCCTGGAGTTCTCGCAGCGGGGGTACGCCCGCCTACGAGCAGTACTTC.

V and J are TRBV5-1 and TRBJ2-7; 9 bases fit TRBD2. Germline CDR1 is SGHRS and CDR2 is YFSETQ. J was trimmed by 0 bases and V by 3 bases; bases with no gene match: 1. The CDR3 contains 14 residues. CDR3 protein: CASSSSGASYEQYF. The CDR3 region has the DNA TGCGCCAGCAGCTCTAGCGGGGCCTCCTACGAGCAGTACTTC.

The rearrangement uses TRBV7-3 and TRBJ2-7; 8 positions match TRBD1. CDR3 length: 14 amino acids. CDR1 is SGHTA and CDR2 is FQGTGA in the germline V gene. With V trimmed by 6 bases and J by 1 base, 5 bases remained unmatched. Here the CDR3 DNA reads TGTGCCAGCAGGCCCCAGGGGGCTTCCTACGAGCAGTACTTC. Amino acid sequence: CASRPQGASYEQYF. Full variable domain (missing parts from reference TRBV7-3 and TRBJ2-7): GAGVSQTPSNKVTEKGKYVELRCDPISGHTALYWYRQSLGQGPEFLIYFQGTGAADDSGLPNDRFFAVRPEGSVSTLKIQRTERGDSAVYLCASRPQGASYEQYFGPGTRLTVT.

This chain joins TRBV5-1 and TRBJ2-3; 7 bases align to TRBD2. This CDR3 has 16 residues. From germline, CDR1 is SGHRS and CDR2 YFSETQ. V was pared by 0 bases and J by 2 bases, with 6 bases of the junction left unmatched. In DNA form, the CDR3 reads TGCGCCAGCAGCTTGGGGGCTAGCGGAGACACAGATACGCAGTATTTT. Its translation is CASSLGASGDTDTQYF.

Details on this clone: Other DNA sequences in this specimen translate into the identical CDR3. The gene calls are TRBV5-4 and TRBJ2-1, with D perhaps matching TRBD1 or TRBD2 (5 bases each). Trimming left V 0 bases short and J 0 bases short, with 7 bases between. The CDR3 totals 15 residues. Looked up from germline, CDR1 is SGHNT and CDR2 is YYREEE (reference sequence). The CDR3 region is CASSLGGSSYNEQFF. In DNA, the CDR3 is TGTGCCAGCAGCTTGGGGGGGAGCTCCTACAATGAGCAGTTCTTC.

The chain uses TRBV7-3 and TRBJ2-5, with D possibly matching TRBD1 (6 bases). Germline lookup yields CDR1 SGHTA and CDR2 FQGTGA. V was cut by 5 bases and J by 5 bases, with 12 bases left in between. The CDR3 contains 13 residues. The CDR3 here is CASSTQGDETQYF. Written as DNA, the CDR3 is TGTGCCAGCAGCACACAGGGAGATGAGACCCAGTACTTC. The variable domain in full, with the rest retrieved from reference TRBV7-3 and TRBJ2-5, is GAGVSQTPSNKVTEKGKYVELRCDPISGHTALYWYRQSLGQGPEFLIYFQGTGAADDSGLPNDRFFAVRPEGSVSTLKIQRTERGDSAVYLCASSTQGDETQYFGPGTRLLVL.

As DNA, the CDR3 is TGTGCCAGCAGTTTCTCGGGTGGTTACGAGCAGTACTTC. Its translation: CASSFSGGYEQYF. The chain links TRBV27 to TRBJ2-7; D gene ambiguous. The CDR3 covers 13 residues. Trimming shortened V by 3 bases and J by 4 bases, and 10 bases separated the two germline ends. CDR1 and CDR2 from the germline V gene are MNHEY and SMNVEV (reference sequence).

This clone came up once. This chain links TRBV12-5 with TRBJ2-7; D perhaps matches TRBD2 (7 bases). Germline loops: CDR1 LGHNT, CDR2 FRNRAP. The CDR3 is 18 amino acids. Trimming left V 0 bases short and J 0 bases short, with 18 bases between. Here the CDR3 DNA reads TGTGCTAGTGGTTTGGTACAGGGTATGAGGGAGGGCTCCTACGAGCAGTACTTC. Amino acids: CASGLVQGMREGSYEQYF.

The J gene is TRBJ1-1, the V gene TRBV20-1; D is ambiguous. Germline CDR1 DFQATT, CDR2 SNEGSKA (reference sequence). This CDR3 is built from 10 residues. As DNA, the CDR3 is TGCACCCTGAGGAACACTGAAGCTTTCTTT. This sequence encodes CTLRNTEAFF.

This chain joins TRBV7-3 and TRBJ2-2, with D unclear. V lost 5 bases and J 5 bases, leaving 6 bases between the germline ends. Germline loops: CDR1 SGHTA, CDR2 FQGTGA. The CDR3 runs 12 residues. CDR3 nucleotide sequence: TGTGCCAGCAGCACAACAACCGGGGAGCTGTTTTTT. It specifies CASSTTTGELFF.

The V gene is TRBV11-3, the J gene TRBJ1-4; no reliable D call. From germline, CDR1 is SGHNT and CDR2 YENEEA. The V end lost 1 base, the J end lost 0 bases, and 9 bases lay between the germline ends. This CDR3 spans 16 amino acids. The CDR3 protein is CASSLGPWATNEKLFF. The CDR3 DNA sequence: TGTGCCAGCAGCTTAGGCCCATGGGCAACTAATGAAAAACTGTTTTTT.

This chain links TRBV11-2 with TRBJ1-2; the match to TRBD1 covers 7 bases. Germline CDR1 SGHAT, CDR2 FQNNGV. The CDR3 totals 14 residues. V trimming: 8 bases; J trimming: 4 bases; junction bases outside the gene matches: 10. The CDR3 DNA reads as TGTGCCAGCCGGGTCGACAGGGCCCCCTATGGCTACACCTTC. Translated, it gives CASRVDRAPYGYTF.

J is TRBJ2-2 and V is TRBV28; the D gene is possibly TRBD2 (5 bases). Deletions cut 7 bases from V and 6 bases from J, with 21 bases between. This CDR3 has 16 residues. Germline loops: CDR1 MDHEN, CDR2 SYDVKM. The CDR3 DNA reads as TGTGCCAGCACTCCAAACGGGCTAGTCGGGGCCGGGGAGCTGTTTTTT. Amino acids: CASTPNGLVGAGELFF.

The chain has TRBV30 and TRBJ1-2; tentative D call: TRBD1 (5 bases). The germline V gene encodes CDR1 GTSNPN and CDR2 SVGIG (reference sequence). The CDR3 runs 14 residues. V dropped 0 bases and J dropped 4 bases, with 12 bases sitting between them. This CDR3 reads CAWSVQRGVYGYTF. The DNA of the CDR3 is TGTGCCTGGAGTGTACAAAGGGGTGTCTATGGCTACACCTTC.

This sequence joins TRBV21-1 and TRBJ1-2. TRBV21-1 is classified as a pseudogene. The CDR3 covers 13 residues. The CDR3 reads CASRTRGKYGYTF. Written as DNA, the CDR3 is TGTGCCAGCAGGACCAGAGGAAAGTATGGCTACACCTTC.

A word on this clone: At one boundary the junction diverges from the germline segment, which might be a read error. Here the CDR3 reads CASRLAGGAEEFF. DNA of the CDR3: TGTGCCAGCAGACTAGCGGGGGGGGCTGAGGAGTTCTTC. The V call is TRBV25-1, the J call TRBJ2-1, with 13 nucleotides matching TRBD2. The CDR3 is 13 amino acids. Germline V CDR1 and CDR2: MGHDK, SYGVNS.

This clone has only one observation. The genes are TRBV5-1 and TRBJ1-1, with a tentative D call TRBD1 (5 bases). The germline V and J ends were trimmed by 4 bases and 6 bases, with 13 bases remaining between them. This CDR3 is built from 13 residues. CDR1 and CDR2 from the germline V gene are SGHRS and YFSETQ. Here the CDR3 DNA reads TGCGCCAGCAGCACGGGACCGATCTCTGAAGCTTTCTTT. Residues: CASSTGPISEAFF.

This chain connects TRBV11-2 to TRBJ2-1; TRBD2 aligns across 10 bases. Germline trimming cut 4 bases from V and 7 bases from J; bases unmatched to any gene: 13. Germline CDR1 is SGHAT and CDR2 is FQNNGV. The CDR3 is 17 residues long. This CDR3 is CASSYYIGPSGSNEQFF. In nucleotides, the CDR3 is TGTGCCAGCAGCTATTACATTGGGCCTAGCGGGAGTAATGAGCAGTTCTTC. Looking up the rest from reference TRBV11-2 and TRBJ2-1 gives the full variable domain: EAGVAQSPRYKIIEKRQSVAFWCNPISGHATLYWYQQILGQGPKLLIQFQNNGVVDDSQLPKDRFSAERLKGVDSTLKIQPAKLEDSAVYLCASSYYIGPSGSNEQFFGPGTRLTVL.

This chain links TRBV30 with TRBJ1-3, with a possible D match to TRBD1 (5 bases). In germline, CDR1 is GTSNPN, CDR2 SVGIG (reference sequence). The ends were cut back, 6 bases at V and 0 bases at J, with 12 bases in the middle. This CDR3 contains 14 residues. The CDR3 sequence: CACVGDGSGNTIYF. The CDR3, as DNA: TGTGCCTGTGTGGGGGACGGCTCTGGAAACACCATATATTTT.

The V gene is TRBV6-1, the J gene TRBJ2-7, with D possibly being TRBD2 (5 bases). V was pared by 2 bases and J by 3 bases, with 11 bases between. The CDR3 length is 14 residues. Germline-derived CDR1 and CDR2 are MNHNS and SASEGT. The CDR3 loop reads CASSESPGSYEQYF. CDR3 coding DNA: TGTGCCAGCAGTGAATCCCCGGGGAGCTACGAGCAGTACTTC.

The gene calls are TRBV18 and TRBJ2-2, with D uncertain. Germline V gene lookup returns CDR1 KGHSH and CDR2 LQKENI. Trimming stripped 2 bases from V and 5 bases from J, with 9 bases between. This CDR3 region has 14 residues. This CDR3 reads CASSPFHTTGELFF. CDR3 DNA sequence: TGTGCCAGCTCACCATTTCATACGACCGGGGAGCTGTTTTTT.

The CDR3 loop is CAWGSWGQAGNTIYF. The CDR3 nucleotides read TGTGCCTGGGGTAGTTGGGGGCAGGCTGGAAACACCATATATTTT. The chain joins TRBV30 to TRBJ1-3, with D possibly matching TRBD1 (6 bases). The germline CDR1 and CDR2 sequences are GTSNPN and SVGIG (reference sequence). This CDR3 is built from 15 residues. With 5 bases removed from V and 2 bases from J, the gap between germline ends came to 16 bases.